The 26 T cell receptor beta chains presented below share a single source sample, sequenced in a study of blood T cell repertoires in COVID-19. Using immunoSEQ multiplex PCR, the repertoire was profiled, and TCRdb retains in-frame clones only, with some absent. The table has roughly 380,000 clones, roughly 86% seen once. Sequencing was carried out using PBMCs or T cells enriched from blood (not recorded which). The receptors come from a woman younger than 45 who had been exposed to COVID-19.

This clone came up a few times. This chain connects TRBV6-4 to TRBJ1-1; perhaps TRBD1 as D (6 bases). This CDR3 spans 16 amino acids. V dropped 5 bases and J dropped 6 bases, with 22 bases sitting between them. Germline V CDR1 and CDR2: MRHNA, SNTAGT. The CDR3 coding sequence is TGTGCCAGCAGTCCACCCTCCCCAGGGGTACTCGCTGAAGCTTTCTTT. As protein: CASSPPSPGVLAEAFF.

This chain connects TRBV6-5 to TRBJ2-5, with D possibly matching TRBD1 (7 bases). Germline V gene sequence: CDR1 MNHEY, CDR2 SVGAGI. V dropped 7 bases and J dropped 4 bases, with 13 bases sitting between them. The CDR3 has 13 amino acids. Here the CDR3 DNA reads TGTGCCAGCACCCAGGGGGGAACAGAGACCCAGTACTTC. Its translation: CASTQGGTETQYF.

V gene TRBV5-8 combines with J gene TRBJ2-5; maybe TRBD1 (5 bases). The CDR3 has 12 residues. With 3 bases removed from V and 5 bases from J, the gap between germline ends came to 8 bases. The germline V gene encodes CDR1 SGHTS and CDR2 YDEGEE. The CDR3 reads CASSSGSETQYF. For the CDR3, the DNA is TGTGCCAGCAGCTCAGGGTCGGAGACCCAGTACTTC.

V gene TRBV5-6 combines with J gene TRBJ2-7, with 11 positions matching TRBD2. The CDR3 loop spans 14 amino acids. Germline CDR1 SGHDT, CDR2 YYEEEE. Unmatched junction bases numbered 5, after V lost 4 bases and J lost 5 bases. The CDR3 here is CASSRLLAGDEQYF. For the CDR3, the DNA is TGTGCCAGCAGCAGACTACTAGCGGGAGACGAGCAGTACTTC.

The V and J genes are TRBV7-8 and TRBJ1-6, with 11 bases that match TRBD1. V was clipped by 4 bases and J by 8 bases; unmatched bases: 4. Germline assignment: CDR1 SGHVS and CDR2 FQNEAQ. The CDR3 has 15 residues. The CDR3 spells CASSSDRGRDSPLHF. The CDR3 region has the DNA TGTGCCAGCAGCTCGGACAGGGGGCGCGATTCACCCCTCCACTTT.

The rearrangement joins TRBV19 to TRBJ2-7; 12 bases map to TRBD2. Germline CDR1 LNHDA, CDR2 SQIVND (reference sequence). The CDR3 is 16 residues long. After removal of 3 bases from V and 4 bases from J, the junction contained 7 bases not matched to a gene. The CDR3 here is CASSMSSTSGSYEQYF. The CDR3 region has the DNA TGTGCCAGTAGTATGTCCTCGACTAGCGGGAGTTACGAGCAGTACTTC. The full variable domain, with the rest looked up from reference TRBV19 and TRBJ2-7, is DGGITQSPKYLFRKEGQNVTLSCEQNLNHDAMYWYRQDPGQGLRLIYYSQIVNDFQKGDIAEGYSVSREKKESFPLTVTSAQKNPTAFYLCASSMSSTSGSYEQYFGPGTRLTVT.

This sequence joins TRBV27 and TRBJ1-5; TRBD1 is a possible D gene (5 bases). Between the trimmed V and J ends, which lost 3 bases and 5 bases, there was a span of 8 bases. CDR1 is MNHEY and CDR2 is SMNVEV in the germline V gene (reference sequence). The CDR3 sequence is 13 residues long. The CDR3 sequence is CASSFRGDQPQHF. CDR3 nucleotides: TGTGCCAGCAGTTTCCGGGGGGATCAGCCCCAGCATTTT.

J is TRBJ2-1 and V is TRBV28; 10 bases map to TRBD2. The CDR3 has 17 amino acids. The V and J ends lost 5 bases and 7 bases, in that order; junction bases with no gene match: 14. CDR1 MDHEN and CDR2 SYDVKM come from the germline V gene. CDR3 protein: CASSPTRAGGPRNEQFF. The CDR3 DNA is TGTGCCAGCAGTCCGACCCGAGCGGGAGGGCCGCGGAATGAGCAGTTCTTC.

The chain combines TRBV18 with TRBJ2-7; TRBD1 matches 9 bases. V lost 2 bases, J lost 3 bases, and 5 bases stayed unmatched. CDR1 is KGHSH, CDR2 LQKENI, per germline. There are 15 residues in the CDR3. The CDR3 bases are TGTGCCAGCTCACCAAGGACAGGGGTTGACTACGAGCAGTACTTC. Protein sequence: CASSPRTGVDYEQYF.

This chain links TRBV6-5 with TRBJ2-1; D not resolved. CDR3 length equals 11 residues. Germline CDR1 is MNHEY and CDR2 is SVGAGI. Trimming removed 7 bases from V and 7 bases from J, with 8 bases in between. The CDR3 region has the DNA TGTGCCAGCAAAACACCAAATGAGCAGTTCTTC. The encoded protein is CASKTPNEQFF.

The chain couples TRBV11-2 to TRBJ2-7; weak D call: TRBD1 (6 bases). This CDR3 has 17 amino acids. V was shortened by 5 bases and J by 1 base, with 21 bases between the two germline ends. The germline V gene encodes CDR1 SGHAT and CDR2 FQNNGV. The CDR3, as DNA: TGTGCCAGCAGCCCCACGCTAAAGGGACAAAGGTCCTACGAGCAGTACTTC. Amino acid sequence: CASSPTLKGQRSYEQYF.

The chain couples TRBV28 to TRBJ1-1; a weak D match, TRBD1 (5 bases). V was clipped by 5 bases and J by 1 base, with 11 bases between them. CDR3 length equals 14 residues. Germline V CDR1 and CDR2: MDHEN, SYDVKM. CDR3 in DNA: TGTGCCAGCAGTGGAGGGGCAGCGAACACTGAAGCTTTCTTT. Protein: CASSGGAANTEAFF.

Here the CDR3 DNA reads TGTGCCAGCAGTTATCGAGGCCTGGTGAACACTGAAGCTTTCTTT. It specifies CASSYRGLVNTEAFF. The chain is built from TRBV6-5 and TRBJ1-1; D is undetermined. Trimming took 3 bases from V and 0 from J, leaving 11 bases between them. The germline gives CDR1 MNHEY, CDR2 SVGAGI. The CDR3 is 15 amino acids.

The chain employs TRBV30 and TRBJ1-1, with D possibly TRBD1 on 6 matching bases. CDR1 and CDR2 from the germline V gene are GTSNPN and SVGIG (reference sequence). V lost 0 bases, J lost 3 bases, and 14 bases lay in between. The CDR3 extends over 15 amino acids. CDR3 sequence reads: CAWSVWGGEHTEAFF. In nucleotides, the CDR3 is TGTGCCTGGAGTGTTTGGGGGGGCGAACACACTGAAGCTTTCTTT. Full variable domain (missing parts from reference TRBV30 and TRBJ1-1): SQTIHQWPATLVQPVGSPLSLECTVEGTSNPNLYWYRQAAGRGLQLLFYSVGIGQISSEVPQNLSASRPQDRQFILSSKKLLLSDSGFYLCAWSVWGGEHTEAFFGQGTRLTVV.

V gene TRBV19 combines with J gene TRBJ1-5; 8 bases align to TRBD1. CDR1 is LNHDA, CDR2 SQIVND, per germline (reference sequence). The CDR3 has 17 residues. Trimming removed 6 bases from V and 4 bases from J; junction bases left unmatched: 14. The CDR3 sequence is CASRTLLDRVGNQPQHF. The CDR3 DNA sequence: TGTGCCAGTAGGACCCTCCTGGACAGGGTAGGAAATCAGCCCCAGCATTTT.

The CDR3 sequence is CATSRGDRGQNTEAFF. In nucleotides, the CDR3 is TGTGCCACCAGCAGAGGAGACAGGGGGCAAAACACTGAAGCTTTCTTT. The chain links TRBV15 to TRBJ1-1, with 10 bases identical to TRBD1. This CDR3 comprises 16 residues. CDR1 LNHNV and CDR2 YYDKDF come from the germline V gene (reference sequence). V lost 1 base, J lost 2 bases, and 4 bases stayed unmatched.

The gene calls are TRBV7-8 and TRBJ1-5; the D gene is possibly TRBD1 (5 bases). Trimming shortened V by 10 bases and J by 3 bases, and 13 bases separated the two germline ends. From germline, CDR1 is SGHVS and CDR2 FQNEAQ. The CDR3 covers 13 residues. The CDR3 loop reads CATGGGNNQPQHF. CDR3 nucleotide sequence: TGTGCCACCGGGGGGGGTAACAATCAGCCCCAGCATTTT.

The chain uses TRBV5-6 and TRBJ2-3, with D unresolved. The germline V gene has CDR1 SGHDT and CDR2 YYEEEE. The CDR3 loop spans 14 amino acids. Between the trimmed V and J ends, which lost 3 bases and 3 bases, there was a span of 11 bases. The DNA for the CDR3 is TGTGCCAGCAGCTGGTTCTCGGTGACAGATACGCAGTATTTT. Its protein product is CASSWFSVTDTQYF.

The chain uses TRBV30 and TRBJ2-3, with TRBD2 identical over 7 bases. The germline gives CDR1 GTSNPN, CDR2 SVGIG (reference sequence). J lost 2 bases, V lost 1 base, and 9 bases had no gene match. The CDR3 contains 16 residues. The CDR3 region is CAWSDLRLAVTDTQYF. CDR3 sequence (DNA): TGTGCCTGGAGTGACCTCCGGCTAGCGGTCACAGATACGCAGTATTTT.

This rearrangement joins TRBV27 to TRBJ2-7; 7 nucleotides match TRBD1. The J segment lost 4 bases and the V segment lost 6 bases, leaving 6 bases of the junction unmatched. The length of the CDR3 is 13 residues. The germline V gene has CDR1 MNHEY and CDR2 SMNVEV (reference sequence). The CDR3 loop reads CASRLTGSYEQYF. CDR3 nucleotide sequence: TGTGCCAGCAGGCTGACAGGGTCTTACGAGCAGTACTTC.

The chain employs TRBV27 and TRBJ1-2; perhaps TRBD1 as D (5 bases). This CDR3 has 11 residues. Per the germline V gene, CDR1 is MNHEY and CDR2 is SMNVEV (reference sequence). With 9 bases removed from V and 7 bases from J, the gap between germline ends came to 12 bases. CDR3 protein: CASQGLGGYTF. The CDR3 DNA reads TGTGCCAGTCAGGGTTTAGGTGGCTACACCTTC.

This clone is a singleton in its sample. The rearrangement joins TRBV29-1 to TRBJ1-2; TRBD1 might be the D (5 bases). CDR1 SQVTM and CDR2 ANQGSEA come from the germline V gene. V dropped 0 bases and J dropped 2 bases, with 19 bases sitting between them. The CDR3 is 17 residues long. DNA for the CDR3: TGCAGCGTTGAAGAAGGGTACAAAACCCGGGGGAACTATGGCTACACCTTC. This encodes CSVEEGYKTRGNYGYTF.

The count of this clone is one. The chain couples TRBV24-1 to TRBJ2-7, with 7 bases matching TRBD1. Germline CDR1 is KGHDR and CDR2 is SFDVKD. V shed 9 bases, J shed 3 bases, and the junction held 10 bases outside the gene matches. The CDR3 has 14 amino acids. The CDR3 DNA reads as TGTGCCACCCCAGGGGGACAGACCTACTACGAGCAGTACTTC. Amino acids: CATPGGQTYYEQYF.

The chain carries TRBV28 and TRBJ1-2; 8 bases are shared with TRBD1. The CDR3 contains 18 residues. With 5 bases clipped from V and 1 base from J, the junction kept 15 bases outside the gene matches. Germline assignment: CDR1 MDHEN and CDR2 SYDVKM. The CDR3 bases are TGTGCCAGCAGTCAGACCTCCCTGGACAGGGTGGTTAACTATGGCTACACCTTC. It codes for CASSQTSLDRVVNYGYTF.

The chain uses TRBV2 and TRBJ2-7; D perhaps matches TRBD2 (5 bases). CDR1 SNHLY and CDR2 FYNNEI come from the germline V gene. This CDR3 has 16 residues. Between the trimmed V and J ends, which lost 6 bases and 2 bases, there was a span of 20 bases. The CDR3 region has the DNA TGTGCCAGCAGCGGACTTTTCGGAGAATCTGCCTACGAGCAGTACTTC. This codes for CASSGLFGESAYEQYF.

The chain employs TRBV3-1 (or the pseudogene TRBV3-2) and TRBJ2-7; D perhaps matches TRBD1 (5 bases). The CDR3 is 12 residues long. Trimming removed 2 bases at V and 6 bases at J, with 8 bases between. CDR1 is LGHDT, CDR2 YNNKEL, per germline (reference sequence). The CDR3 bases are TGTGCCAGCAGCCAAACAGGCGGCGAGCAGTACTTC. Protein product: CASSQTGGEQYF.